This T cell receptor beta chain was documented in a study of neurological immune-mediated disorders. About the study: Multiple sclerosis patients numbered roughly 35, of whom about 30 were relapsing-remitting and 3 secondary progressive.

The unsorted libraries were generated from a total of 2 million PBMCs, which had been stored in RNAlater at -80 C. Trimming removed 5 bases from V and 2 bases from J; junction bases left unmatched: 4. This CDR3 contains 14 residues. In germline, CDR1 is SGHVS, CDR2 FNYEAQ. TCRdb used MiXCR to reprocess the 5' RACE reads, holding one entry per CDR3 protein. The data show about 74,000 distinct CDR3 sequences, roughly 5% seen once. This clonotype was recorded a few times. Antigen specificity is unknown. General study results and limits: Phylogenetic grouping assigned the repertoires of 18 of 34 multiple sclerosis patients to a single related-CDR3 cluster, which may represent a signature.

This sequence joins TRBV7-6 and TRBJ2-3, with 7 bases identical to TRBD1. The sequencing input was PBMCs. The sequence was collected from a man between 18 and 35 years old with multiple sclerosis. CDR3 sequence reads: CASSPGQSTDTQYF. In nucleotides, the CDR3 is TGTGCCAGCAGCCCGGGACAGTCCACAGATACGCAGTATTTT. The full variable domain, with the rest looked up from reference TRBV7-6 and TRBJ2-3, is GAGVSQSPRYKVTKRGQDVALRCDPISGHVSLYWYRQALGQGPEFLTYFNYEAQQDKSGLPNDRFSAERPEGSISTLTIQRTEQRDSAMYRCASSPGQSTDTQYFGPGTRLTVL.